This T cell receptor beta chain was identified during a study of blood T cell repertoires in COVID-19. Method: immunoSEQ multiplex PCR; TCRdb's copy keeps in-frame clones and lacks some. The table shows 200,000 to 300,000 clones, with 80% to 90% occurring only once. This receptor was obtained from a man aged 25 to 45 with active or convalescent COVID-19. Sequences were obtained from peripheral blood.

As DNA, the CDR3 is TGTGCCAGCAGCTTATGGTGGGCGGTAGAGCGGGGGGGGACTCCCAAAGAGACCCAGTACTTC. Its translation is CASSLWWAVERGGTPKETQYF. The V and J genes are TRBV7-4 and TRBJ2-5; 10 nucleotides agree with TRBD2. The CDR3 is made up of 21 amino acids. Trimming at V came to 2 bases and at J to 3 bases, leaving 21 bases not matched to a gene. The germline CDR1 and CDR2 sequences are SGHVT and SQSDAQ.